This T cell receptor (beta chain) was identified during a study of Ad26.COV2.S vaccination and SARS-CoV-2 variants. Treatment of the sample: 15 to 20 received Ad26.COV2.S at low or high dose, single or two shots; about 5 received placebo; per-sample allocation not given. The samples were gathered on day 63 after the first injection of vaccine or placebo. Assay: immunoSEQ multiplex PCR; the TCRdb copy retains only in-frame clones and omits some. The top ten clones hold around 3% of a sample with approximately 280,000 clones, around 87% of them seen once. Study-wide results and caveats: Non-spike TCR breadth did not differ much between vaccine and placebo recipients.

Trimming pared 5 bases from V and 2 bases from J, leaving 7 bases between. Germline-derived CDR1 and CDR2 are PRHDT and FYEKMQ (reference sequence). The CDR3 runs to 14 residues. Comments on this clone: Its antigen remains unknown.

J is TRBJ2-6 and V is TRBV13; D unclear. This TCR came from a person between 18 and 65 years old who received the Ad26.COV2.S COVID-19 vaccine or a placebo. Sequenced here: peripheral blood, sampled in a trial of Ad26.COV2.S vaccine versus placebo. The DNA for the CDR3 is TGTGCCAGCAGCGCCGAAACTGGGGCCAACGTCCTGACTTTC. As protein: CASSAETGANVLTF. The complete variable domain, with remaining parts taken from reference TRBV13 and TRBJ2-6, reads AAGVIQSPRHLIKEKRETATLKCYPIPRHDTVYWYQQGPGQDPQFLISFYEKMQSDKGSIPDRFSAQQFSDYHSELNMSSLELGDSALYFCASSAETGANVLTFGAGSRLTVL.